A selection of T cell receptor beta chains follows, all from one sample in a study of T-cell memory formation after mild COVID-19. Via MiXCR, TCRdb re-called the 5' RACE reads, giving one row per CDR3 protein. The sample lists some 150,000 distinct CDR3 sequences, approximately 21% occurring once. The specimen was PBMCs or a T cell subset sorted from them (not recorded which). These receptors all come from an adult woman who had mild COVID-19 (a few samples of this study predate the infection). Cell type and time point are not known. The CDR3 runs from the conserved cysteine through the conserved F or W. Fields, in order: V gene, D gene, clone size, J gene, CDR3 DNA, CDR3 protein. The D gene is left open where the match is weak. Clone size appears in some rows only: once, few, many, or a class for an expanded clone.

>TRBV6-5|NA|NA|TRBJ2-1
TGTGCCAGCAGCCTCAACCTGTGGGATGAGCAGTTCTTC
CASSLNLWDEQFF
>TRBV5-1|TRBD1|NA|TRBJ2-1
TGCGCCAGCAGCTTTTGGACAGGGGGCGTCGATGAGCAGTTCTTC
CASSFWTGGVDEQFF
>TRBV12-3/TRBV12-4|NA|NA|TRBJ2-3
TGTGCCAGCAGTTCCGTAGGTACGCAGTATTTT
CASSSVGTQYF
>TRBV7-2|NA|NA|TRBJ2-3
TGTGCCAGCAGCTTAGGTGGGGCGCGTGGGACAGATACGCAGTATTTT
CASSLGGARGTDTQYF
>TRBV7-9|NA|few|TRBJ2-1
TGTGCCAGCAGCGCCCGCGGGGCTACGGATGCCGAGCAGTTCTTC
CASSARGATDAEQFF
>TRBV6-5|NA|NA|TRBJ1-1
TGTGCCAGCAGTTCGACGCGGGGGAACACTGAAGCTTTCTTT
CASSSTRGNTEAFF
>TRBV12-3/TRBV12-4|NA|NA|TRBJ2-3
TGTGCCAGCAGTTTTTCGGGCACAGATACGCAGTATTTT
CASSFSGTDTQYF
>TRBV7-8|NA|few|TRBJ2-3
TGTGCCAGCAGCTTCTGGACAGGCACAGATACGCAGTATTTT
CASSFWTGTDTQYF
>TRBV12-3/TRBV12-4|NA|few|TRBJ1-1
TGTGCCAGCAGTTTTAAGGTCGCTGAAGCTTTCTTT
CASSFKVAEAFF
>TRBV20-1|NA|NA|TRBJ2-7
TGCAGTGCTTTCTTCTACGAGCAGTACTTC
CSAFFYEQYF
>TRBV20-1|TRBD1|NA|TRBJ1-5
TGCAGTGCTGGACAGGGTACCCAGCCCCAGCATTTT
CSAGQGTQPQHF
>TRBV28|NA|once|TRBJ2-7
TGTGCCAGCAGTTTATGGGCACCGACCTACGAGCAGTACTTC
CASSLWAPTYEQYF
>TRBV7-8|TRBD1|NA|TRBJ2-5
TGTGCCAGCAGCTTAGCTGGGACAGGGGTGCGAGAGACCCAGTACTTC
CASSLAGTGVRETQYF
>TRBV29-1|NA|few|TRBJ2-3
TGCAGCGTTGGTCCAGCCACAGATACGCAGTATTTT
CSVGPATDTQYF
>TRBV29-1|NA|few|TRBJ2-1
TGCACCCTTAGGGAGGGGGCGCGGAATGAGCAGTTCTTC
CTLREGARNEQFF
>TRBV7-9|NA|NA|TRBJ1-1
TGTGCCAGCAGCCCCTCAAGGACAGCAGAAGCTTTCTTT
CASSPSRTAEAFF
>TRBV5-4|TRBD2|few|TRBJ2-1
TGTGCCAGCAGCCGCGGTTCCCGGACTAGCGGGAAAATATATGAGCAGTTCTTC
CASSRGSRTSGKIYEQFF
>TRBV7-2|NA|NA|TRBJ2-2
TGTGCCAGCAGCCCCCGGATAGCGAGAAACACCGGGGAGCTGTTTTTT
CASSPRIARNTGELFF
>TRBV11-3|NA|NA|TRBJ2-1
TGTGCCAGCAGCTTGCAGGAAGGAGCGGGCCGGTACAATGAGCAGTTCTTC
CASSLQEGAGRYNEQFF
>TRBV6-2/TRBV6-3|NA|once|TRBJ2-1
TGTGCCAGCAGTTATCGGCTAGCGACCTACAATGAGCAGTTCTTC
CASSYRLATYNEQFF
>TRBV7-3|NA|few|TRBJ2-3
TGTGCCAGCACACCGATGGGGGATAGCACAGATACGCAGTATTTT
CASTPMGDSTDTQYF
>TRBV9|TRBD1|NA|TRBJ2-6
TGTGCCAGCAGCGGGTTCCTTCCGGGACAGCTGTCCTCTGGGGCCAACGTCCTGACTTTC
CASSGFLPGQLSSGANVLTF